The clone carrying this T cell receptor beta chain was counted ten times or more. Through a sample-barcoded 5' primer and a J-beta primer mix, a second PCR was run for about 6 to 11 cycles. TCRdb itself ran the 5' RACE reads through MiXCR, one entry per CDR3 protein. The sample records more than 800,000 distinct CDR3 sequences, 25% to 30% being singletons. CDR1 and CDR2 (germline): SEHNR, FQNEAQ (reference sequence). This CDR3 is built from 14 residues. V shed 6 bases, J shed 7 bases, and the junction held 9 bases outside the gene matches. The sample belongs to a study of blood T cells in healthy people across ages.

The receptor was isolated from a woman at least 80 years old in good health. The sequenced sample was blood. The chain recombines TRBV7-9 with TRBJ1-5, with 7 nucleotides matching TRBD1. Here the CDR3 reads CASSPDREDQPQHF. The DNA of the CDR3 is TGTGCCAGCAGTCCCGACAGGGAGGACCAGCCCCAGCATTTT.